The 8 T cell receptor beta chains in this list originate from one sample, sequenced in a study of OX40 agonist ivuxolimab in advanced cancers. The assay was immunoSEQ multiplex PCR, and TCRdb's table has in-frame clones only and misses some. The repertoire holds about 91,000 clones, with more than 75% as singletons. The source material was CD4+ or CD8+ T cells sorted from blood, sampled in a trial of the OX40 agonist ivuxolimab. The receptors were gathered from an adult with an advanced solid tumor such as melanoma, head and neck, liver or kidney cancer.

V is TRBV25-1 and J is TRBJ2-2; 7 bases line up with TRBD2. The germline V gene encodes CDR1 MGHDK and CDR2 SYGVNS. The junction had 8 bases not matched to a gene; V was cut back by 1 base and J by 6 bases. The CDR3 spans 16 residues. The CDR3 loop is CASSEWVGGPSGELFF. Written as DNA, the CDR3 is TGTGCCAGCAGTGAATGGGTGGGAGGGCCCTCCGGGGAGCTGTTTTTT. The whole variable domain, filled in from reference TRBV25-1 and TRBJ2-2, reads EADIYQTPRYLVIGTGKKITLECSQTMGHDKMYWYQQDPGMELHLIHYSYGVNSTEKGDLSSESTVSRIRTEHFPLTLESARPSHTSQYLCASSEWVGGPSGELFFGEGSRLTVL.

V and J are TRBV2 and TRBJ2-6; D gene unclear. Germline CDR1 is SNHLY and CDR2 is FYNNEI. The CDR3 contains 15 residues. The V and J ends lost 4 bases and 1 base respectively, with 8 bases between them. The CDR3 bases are TGTGCCAGCAGTGTCGGTGGGTCTGGGGCCAACGTCCTGACTTTC. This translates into CASSVGGSGANVLTF.

The DNA of the CDR3 is TGTGCCAGCAGCTTGGCGGGAGGGCTAAAGGAAGGGCAGTATTTT. It is translated as CASSLAGGLKEGQYF. The J gene is TRBJ2-3, the V gene TRBV5-8, with 8 bases that match TRBD2. Germline CDR1 SGHTS, CDR2 YDEGEE. V was clipped by 0 bases and J by 11 bases; unmatched bases: 11. This CDR3 region has 15 residues.

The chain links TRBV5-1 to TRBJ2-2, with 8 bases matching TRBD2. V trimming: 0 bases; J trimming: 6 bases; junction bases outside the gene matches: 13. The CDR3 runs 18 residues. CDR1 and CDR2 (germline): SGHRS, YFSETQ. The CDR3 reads CASSLGPAGAEVAGELFF. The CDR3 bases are TGCGCCAGCAGCTTGGGGCCAGCGGGAGCCGAAGTCGCCGGGGAGCTGTTTTTT.

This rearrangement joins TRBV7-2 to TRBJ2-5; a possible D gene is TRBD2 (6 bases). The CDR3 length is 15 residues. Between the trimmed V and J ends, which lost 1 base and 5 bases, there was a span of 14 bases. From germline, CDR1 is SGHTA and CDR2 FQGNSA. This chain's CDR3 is CASSLVGSAGETQYF. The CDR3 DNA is TGTGCCAGCAGCTTAGTGGGTAGCGCGGGGGAGACCCAGTACTTC. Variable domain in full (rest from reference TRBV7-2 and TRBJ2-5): GAGVSQSPSNKVTEKGKDVELRCDPISGHTALYWYRQSLGQGLEFLIYFQGNSAPDKSGLPSDRFSAERTGGSVSTLTIQRTQQEDSAVYLCASSLVGSAGETQYFGPGTRLLVL.

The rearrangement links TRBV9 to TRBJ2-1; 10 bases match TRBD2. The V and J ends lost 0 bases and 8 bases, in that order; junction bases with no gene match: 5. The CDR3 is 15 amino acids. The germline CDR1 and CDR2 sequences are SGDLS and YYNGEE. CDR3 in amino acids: CASSVASGRRDEQFF. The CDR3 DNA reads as TGTGCCAGCAGCGTAGCTAGCGGGAGACGGGATGAGCAGTTCTTC.

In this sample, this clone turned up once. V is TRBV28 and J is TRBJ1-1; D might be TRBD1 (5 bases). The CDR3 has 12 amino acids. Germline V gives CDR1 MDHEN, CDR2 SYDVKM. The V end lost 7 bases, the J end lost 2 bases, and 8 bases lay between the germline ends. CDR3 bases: TGTGCCAGCAAGGGGCCTAACACTGAAGCTTTCTTT. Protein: CASKGPNTEAFF.

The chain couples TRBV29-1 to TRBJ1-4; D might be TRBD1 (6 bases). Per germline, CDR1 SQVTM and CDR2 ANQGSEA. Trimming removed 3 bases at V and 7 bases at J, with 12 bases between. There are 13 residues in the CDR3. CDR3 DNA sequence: TGCAGCGTTGAGGGGGGGGGCGGTGAAAAACTGTTTTTT. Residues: CSVEGGGGEKLFF.